This T cell receptor (beta chain) originates from a study of CD4 and CD8 cells across lung adenocarcinoma regions. Samples came from patients with localized non-small cell lung adenocarcinoma. In TCRdb, the PCR reads were re-called with MiXCR into one record per CDR3 protein. The sample has 13,000 to 15,000 distinct CDR3 sequences; 35% to 55% are singletons. Note on this clonotype: One base away lies a much larger clone, so this may be a sequencing read error.

The CDR3 extends over 12 amino acids. Germline values: CDR1 LNHNV, CDR2 YYDKDF (reference sequence). Trimming took 0 bases from V and 11 from J, leaving 10 bases between them. Input material: CD4+ T cells from the center of a lung tumor. The TCR comes from a male donor with lung adenocarcinoma. The CD4 and CD8 labels of this study may be unreliable. The chain is built from TRBV15 and TRBJ2-5; tentatively, D is TRBD2 (6 bases). DNA for the CDR3: TGTGCCACCAGCAGAGAAGGCGGGGAGCAGTACTTC. It translates to CATSREGGEQYF.